The clone carrying this T cell receptor (beta chain) was seen a few times. This record belongs to a study of T-cell memory formation after mild COVID-19. Trimming shortened V by 2 bases and J by 6 bases, and 8 bases separated the two germline ends. The germline gives CDR1 SGHTA, CDR2 FQGNSA. The CDR3 consists of 12 residues. TCRdb re-derived calls from the 5' RACE reads in MiXCR, one entry per CDR3 protein. This table holds about 350,000 distinct CDR3 sequences, roughly an eighth found once. This sequence originates from a young man who had mild COVID-19 (a few samples of this study predate the infection). Cell type and time point are not known. The sequenced sample consisted of PBMCs or a T cell subset sorted from them (not recorded which). The V and J genes are TRBV7-2 and TRBJ2-7, with no clear D. The CDR3 DNA reads as TGTGCCAGCAGCTTAAATTCGGGCGAGCAGTACTTC. This sequence encodes CASSLNSGEQYF.